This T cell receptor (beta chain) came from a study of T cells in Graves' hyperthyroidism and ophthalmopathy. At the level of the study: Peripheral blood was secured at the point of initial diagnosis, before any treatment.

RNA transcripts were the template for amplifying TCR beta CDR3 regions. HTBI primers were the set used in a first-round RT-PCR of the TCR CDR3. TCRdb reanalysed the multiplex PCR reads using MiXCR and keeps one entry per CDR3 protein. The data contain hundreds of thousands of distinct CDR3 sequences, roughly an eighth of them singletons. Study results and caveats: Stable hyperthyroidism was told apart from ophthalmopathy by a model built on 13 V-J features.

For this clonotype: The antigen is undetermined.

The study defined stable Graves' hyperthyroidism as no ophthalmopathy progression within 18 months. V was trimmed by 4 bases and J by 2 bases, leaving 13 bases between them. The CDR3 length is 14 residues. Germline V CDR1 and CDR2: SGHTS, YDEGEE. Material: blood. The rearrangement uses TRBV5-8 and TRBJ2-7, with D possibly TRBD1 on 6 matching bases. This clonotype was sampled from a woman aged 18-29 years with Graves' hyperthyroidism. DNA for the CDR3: TGTGCCAGCAGCCGGAGGACAGACCCCTACGAGCAGTACTTC. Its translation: CASSRRTDPYEQYF.